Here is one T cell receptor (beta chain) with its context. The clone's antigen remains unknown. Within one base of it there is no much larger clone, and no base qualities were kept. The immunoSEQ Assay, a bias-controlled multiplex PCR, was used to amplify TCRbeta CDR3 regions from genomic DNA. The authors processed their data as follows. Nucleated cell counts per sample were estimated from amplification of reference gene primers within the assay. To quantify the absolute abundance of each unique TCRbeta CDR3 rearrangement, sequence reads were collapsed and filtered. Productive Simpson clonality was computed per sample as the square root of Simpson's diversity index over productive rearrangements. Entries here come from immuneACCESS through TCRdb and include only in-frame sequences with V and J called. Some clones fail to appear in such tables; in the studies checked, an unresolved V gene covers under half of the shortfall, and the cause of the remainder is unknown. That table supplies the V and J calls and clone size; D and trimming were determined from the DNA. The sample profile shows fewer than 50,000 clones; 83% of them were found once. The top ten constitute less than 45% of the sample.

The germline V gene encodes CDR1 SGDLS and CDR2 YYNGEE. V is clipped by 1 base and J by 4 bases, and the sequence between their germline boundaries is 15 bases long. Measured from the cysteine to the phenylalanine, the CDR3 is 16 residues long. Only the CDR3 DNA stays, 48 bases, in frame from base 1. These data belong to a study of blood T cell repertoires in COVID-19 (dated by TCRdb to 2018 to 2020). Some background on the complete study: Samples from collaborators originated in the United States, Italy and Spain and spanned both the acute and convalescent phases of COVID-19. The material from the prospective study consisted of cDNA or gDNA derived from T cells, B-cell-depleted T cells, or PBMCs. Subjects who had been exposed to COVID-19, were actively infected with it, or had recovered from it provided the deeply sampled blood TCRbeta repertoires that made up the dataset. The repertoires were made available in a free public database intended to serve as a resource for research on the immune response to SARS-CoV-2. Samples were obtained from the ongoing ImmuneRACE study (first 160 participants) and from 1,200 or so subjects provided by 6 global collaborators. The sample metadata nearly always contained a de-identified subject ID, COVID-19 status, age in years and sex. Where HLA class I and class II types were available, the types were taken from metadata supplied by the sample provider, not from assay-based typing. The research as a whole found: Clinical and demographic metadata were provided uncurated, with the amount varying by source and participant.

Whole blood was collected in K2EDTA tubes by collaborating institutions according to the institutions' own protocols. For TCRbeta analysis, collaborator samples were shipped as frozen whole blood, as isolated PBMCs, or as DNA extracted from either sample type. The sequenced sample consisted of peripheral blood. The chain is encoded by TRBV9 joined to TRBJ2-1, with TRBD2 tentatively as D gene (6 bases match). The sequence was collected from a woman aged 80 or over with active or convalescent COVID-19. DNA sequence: TGTGCCAGCAGCGTAACTGCGGAGGGGAGGTACAATGAGCAGTTCTTC. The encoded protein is CASSVTAEGRYNEQFF. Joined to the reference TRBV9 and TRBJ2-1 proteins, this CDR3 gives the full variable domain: DSGVTQTPKHLITATGQRVTLRCSPRSGDLSVYWYQQSLDQGLQFLIQYYNGEERAKGNILERFSAQQFPDLHSELNLSSLELGDSALYFCASSVTAEGRYNEQFFGPGTRLTVL.